This T cell receptor beta chain was documented in a study of T cells in Graves' hyperthyroidism and ophthalmopathy (dated by TCRdb to the late 2010s). A note on the overall study: Peripheral blood samples were taken at the time of initial diagnosis, prior to any treatment. To identify TCR V-J signatures that set the groups apart, the researchers used a discovery cohort of about a hundred patients, made up of fewer than 50 with Graves' ophthalmopathy and 57 with stable Graves' hyperthyroidism. An independent validation cohort of 18 to 20 hyperthyroidism patients and 17 patients who later progressed to ophthalmopathy tested prospective prediction of ophthalmopathy. The 80 to 100 discovery patients were randomly divided into training and test sets at a 7:3 ratio. Thyroid tissue and blood T-cell repertoires from roughly 6 Graves' hyperthyroidism patients were also compared in the study. After sampling, hyperthyroidism patients received methimazole starting at 30 mg daily, and ophthalmopathy patients received high-dose intravenous methylprednisolone. The paper describes TCR Vbeta CDR3 sequencing of around 140 peripheral blood samples, made up of some 42 ophthalmopathy patients, around 78 hyperthyroidism patients and 17 progressor patients. Overall study outcomes, separate from this receptor: Ophthalmopathy was separated from stable hyperthyroidism by a 13 V-J signature model, with just over 85% sensitivity and just over 81% specificity obtained in cross-validation and 80%/75% obtained in testing. Sample size was not statistically predetermined, and blinding of investigators to group allocation was not performed. Most expanded thyroid clonotypes (frequency above 0.001) were also detected in blood, suggesting blood repertoires may reflect thyroid immune responses. During validation, the model predicted progression to ophthalmopathy a median of about 5.9 months ahead of onset, with approximately 71% sensitivity and more than 72% specificity.

Sequences LGHDT (CDR1) and YNNKEL (CDR2) are obtained from the germline V gene (reference sequence). Trimming leaves V shorter by 8 bases and J shorter by 8 bases, with the junction holding 4 bases beyond the gene matches. The CDR3 goes from the cysteine to the phenylalanine over 11 residues. The kept DNA is CDR3 alone, 33 bases in frame from the first base. The TCR beta CDR3 regions were amplified from RNA transcripts. The TCR CDR3 was subjected to a first round of RT-PCR using the HTBI primer set and the Qiagen OneStep RT-PCR kit. Libraries were constructed in a second round of multiplex PCR, after which size selection and purification were carried out. The libraries were sequenced on an Illumina HiSeq2000 using paired-end 100 bp reads. The study's own analysis went as follows. Raw data were processed with SOAPnuke, discarding reads with adapters, uncalled bases, mean Phred below 15, or no exact constant-primer or identifier match. COPE v1.2.5 was used to merge the high-quality paired reads, and each unique nucleotide sequence was defined as a clonotype. MiTCR v1.1 was used to align clonotypes to the IMGT TRBV, TRBD and TRBJ reference segments. Analysis was restricted to V-J combinations with a frequency above 0.0001, which covered roughly 99% of repertoires. The TCS score was defined as the ratio of F50 (clonal expansion) to E x V (chaos), calculated using BLOSUM62-based TCRdist between CDR3 peptides within each V-J. Welch's t-statistics and random forest reduced around 510 V-J features to under 15, which were used in a naive Bayes classifier (R e1071). Clones were called with MiXCR by TCRdb after fastp trimmed the public reads at Q25, and only in-frame beta chains were retained. Merged by CDR3 protein, the rows form single entries marked with the most common genes and DNA. The authors' filters were not applied to this entry. Recorded for this sample are 500,000 to 600,000 distinct CDR3 sequences; 15% to 20% of them occurred a single time. The biggest ten clones account for about half of the sample.

Ophthalmopathy patients had moderately to severely active disease, Clinical Activity Score of at least 3, NOSPECS grade of at least 4, and duration under 3 months. Patients with uncontrolled infections, other autoimmune diseases, pregnancy or lactation were excluded. Diagnoses relied on clinical symptoms, serum thyroxine and TRAb, thyroid ultrasound and orbital computed tomography. Ficoll-Paque density gradient centrifugation was used to isolate PBMCs from around 9.1 ml of fresh peripheral blood. Trizol reagent was used to extract total RNA, and RNA quality was then checked on an Agilent 2100 Bioanalyzer. Of note for this clonotype: The specificity of this receptor is unknown. There are no base qualities to consult, and no much larger clone falls within one base.

The sequenced sample consisted of blood. The sequence derives from a man aged 35-49 years with Graves' ophthalmopathy. This receptor chain uses TRBV3-1 and TRBJ1-1; 8 nucleotides in the junction match TRBD1. The CDR3 region reads CASGQGREAFF. The sequenced DNA: TGTGCCAGCGGACAGGGCAGGGAAGCTTTCTTT.